A single sample gave rise to the 14 T cell receptor beta chains below, sequenced in a study of beta chain features in type 1 diabetes. Every isolated RNA sample was fully reverse transcribed, so sequencing captured expressed TCRB transcripts. The assay was immunoSEQ multiplex PCR, and TCRdb's table has in-frame clones only and misses some. The sample has 200,000 to 250,000 clones, over 65% seen once. The sequenced material came from naive CD4+ T cells from blood. The receptors were gathered from a young man in good health.

This rearrangement joins TRBV9 to TRBJ2-1; 7 bases match TRBD2. The germline V gene encodes CDR1 SGDLS and CDR2 YYNGEE. CDR3 size: 15 residues. Trimming at V came to 2 bases and at J to 4 bases, leaving 6 bases not matched to a gene. The DNA of the CDR3 is TGTGCCAGCAGCGTTGACGGGAGGCGATACAATGAGCAGTTCTTC. It is translated as CASSVDGRRYNEQFF.

The chain carries TRBV30 and TRBJ1-6; the D is unclear. Between the trimmed V and J ends, which lost 3 bases and 6 bases, there was a span of 3 bases. The CDR3 has 11 residues. The germline V gene encodes CDR1 GTSNPN and CDR2 SVGIG (reference sequence). The CDR3 coding sequence is TGTGCCTGGAGGGGTAATTCACCCCTCCACTTT. Protein sequence: CAWRGNSPLHF.

The chain has TRBV11-2 and TRBJ2-7; D is possibly TRBD1 (6 bases). This CDR3 spans 12 amino acids. The V and J ends lost 5 bases and 5 bases respectively, with 10 bases between them. The germline V gene encodes CDR1 SGHAT and CDR2 FQNNGV. DNA of the CDR3: TGTGCCAGCAGCCAACAGGGAAACGAGCAGTACTTC. Translated: CASSQQGNEQYF.

The chain carries TRBV2 and TRBJ2-7; no reliable D call. The CDR3 spans 11 residues. Germline V lookup: CDR1 SNHLY, CDR2 FYNNEI. Trimming pared 8 bases from V and 2 bases from J, leaving 7 bases between. CDR3 loop: CASLLAYEQYF. The CDR3 region has the DNA TGTGCCAGCCTCCTGGCCTACGAGCAGTACTTC.

The chain uses TRBV5-1 and TRBJ2-5; D not certain. This CDR3 region has 13 residues. Trimming cost V 2 bases and J 1 base, with 6 bases left between them. Germline values: CDR1 SGHRS, CDR2 YFSETQ. CDR3 amino acids: CASSLGAQETQYF. The CDR3 bases are TGCGCCAGCAGCTTAGGAGCCCAAGAGACCCAGTACTTC.

A note on this clone: The same CDR3 also results from other DNA sequences found in this sample. V gene TRBV29-1 combines with J gene TRBJ1-1; 8 positions match TRBD1. This CDR3 is 11 amino acids long. Germline CDR1 reads SQVTM; CDR2 reads ANQGSEA. The V gene end was trimmed by 6 bases and the J gene end by 4 bases; junction bases not matched to a gene: 1. Written as DNA, the CDR3 is TGCAGCGTAGACAGGGGCACTGAAGCTTTCTTT. Translated: CSVDRGTEAFF. The full variable domain, in which reference TRBV29-1 and TRBJ1-1 provide the parts outside the CDR3, is SAVISQKPSRDICQRGTSLTIQCQVDSQVTMMFWYRQQPGQSLTLIATANQGSEATYESGFVIDKFPISRPNLTFSTLTVSNMSPEDSSIYLCSVDRGTEAFFGQGTRLTVV.

The V gene is TRBV10-3, the J gene TRBJ2-5; possible D gene TRBD1, 6 bases. The CDR3 runs 14 residues. CDR1 and CDR2 from the germline V gene are ENHRY and SYGVKD. V was shortened by 4 bases and J by 2 bases, with 11 bases between the two germline ends. The CDR3 here is CAISGFRGQETQYF. The CDR3 region has the DNA TGTGCCATCAGTGGATTCAGGGGTCAAGAGACCCAGTACTTC.

This clone was counted a single time. In DNA, the CDR3 is TGTGCCAGCAGCAGCGGGCAGGGTCTGAACACTGAAGCTTTCTTT. Residues: CASSSGQGLNTEAFF. The chain uses TRBV6-5 and TRBJ1-1, with D maybe TRBD1 (5 bases). The CDR3 runs to 15 residues. V was shortened by 6 bases and J by 0 bases, with 14 bases between the two germline ends. The germline V gene has CDR1 MNHEY and CDR2 SVGAGI.

This clone was found a few times. The gene calls are TRBV25-1 and TRBJ2-7; 8 nucleotides agree with TRBD2. V was clipped by 2 bases and J by 2 bases; unmatched bases: 5. The CDR3 sequence is 15 residues long. Germline loops: CDR1 MGHDK, CDR2 SYGVNS. The CDR3 DNA reads as TGTGCCAGCAGTGAAGGGACTAGAAAACCCTACGAGCAGTACTTC. Translated: CASSEGTRKPYEQYF.

This clone was observed a handful of times. Within the sample, other DNA sequences also encode this same CDR3. J is TRBJ2-2 and V is TRBV4-3; D is tentatively TRBD1 or TRBD2 (5 bases each). This CDR3 has 13 residues. The germline V gene has CDR1 LGHNA and CDR2 YSLEER. Trimming removed 3 bases from V and 6 bases from J, with 8 bases in between. CDR3 sequence (DNA): TGCGCCAGCAGCCAGGGGGTGGCCGGGGAGCTGTTTTTT. Protein: CASSQGVAGELFF.

On this clone: This same CDR3 is encoded by further DNA sequences in the sample. The chain joins TRBV7-9 to TRBJ2-3; D remains unclear. With 0 bases removed from V and 0 bases from J, the gap between germline ends came to 7 bases. The CDR3 is made up of 15 amino acids. The germline CDR1 and CDR2 sequences are SEHNR and FQNEAQ (reference sequence). CDR3 in DNA: TGTGCCAGCAGCTTAGCGGGAACTAGCACAGATACGCAGTATTTT. Protein product: CASSLAGTSTDTQYF.

The rearrangement uses TRBV28 and TRBJ2-1, with D uncertain. The CDR3 extends over 10 amino acids. The germline gives CDR1 MDHEN, CDR2 SYDVKM. V lost 2 bases and J 9 bases, leaving 2 bases between the germline ends. The CDR3 region is CASSLGEQFF. The CDR3, as DNA: TGTGCCAGCAGTTTAGGTGAGCAGTTCTTC.

This clone has a handful of counts. The chain couples TRBV25-1 to TRBJ2-7; D possibly corresponds to TRBD1 (5 bases). Looked up from germline, CDR1 is MGHDK and CDR2 is SYGVNS. The V end was cut by 1 base, the J end by 0 bases, with 19 bases between. CDR3 length: 18 residues. The CDR3 spells CASSEFSSTASSSYEQYF. The CDR3 bases are TGTGCCAGCAGTGAATTTTCGTCGACAGCCAGCAGCTCCTACGAGCAGTACTTC.

This chain uses TRBV30 with TRBJ2-3; no definite D call. Trimming shortened V by 0 bases and J by 1 base, and 8 bases separated the two germline ends. The germline V gene encodes CDR1 GTSNPN and CDR2 SVGIG (reference sequence). The CDR3 loop spans 14 amino acids. CDR3 in DNA: TGTGCCTGGAGTGTATATTCCGGCACAGATACGCAGTATTTT. Residues: CAWSVYSGTDTQYF.